This TCR beta chain stems from a study of siplizumab effects on memory and regulatory T cells. In three donor pairs, unstimulated naive, memory, effector memory and TEMRA subsets were sequenced. Per germline, CDR1 SGHNT and CDR2 YENEEA. The CDR3 consists of 15 residues. Trimming removed 5 bases from V and 0 bases from J; junction bases left unmatched: 5. The method was immunoSEQ multiplex PCR; TCRdb's version includes in-frame clones alone and lacks a portion of them. The profile shows roughly 40,000 clones, around 90% of them singletons. Regarding the study as a whole: A major contribution to the alloresponse seemed to be made by naive T cells, which seemed more diverse than memory cells. For mappable alloreactive CD4+ clones, the mean Treg-derived fraction was roughly 70% with siplizumab and approximately 30% in controls.

With regard to this clone: What it binds is not known.

The chain links TRBV11-3 to TRBJ2-5, with 8 bases matching TRBD1. The sequenced sample consisted of naive CD4+ T cells sorted from blood. The TCR comes from a human donor in good health. Here the CDR3 DNA reads TGTGCCAGCAGCCCGCGGACAGGGCACCAAGAGACCCAGTACTTC. Its translation: CASSPRTGHQETQYF.